These 21 T cell receptor beta chains originate from one sample sequenced in a study of cytomegalovirus exposure and HLA in healthy donors. A multiplex PCR was run with 60 Vbeta primers and 13 Jbeta primers. The method was immunoSEQ multiplex PCR; TCRdb's version includes in-frame clones alone and lacks a portion of them. The repertoire includes some 160,000 clones, about 80% of them detected once, and approximately 0.7% sits in the top ten. Sequencing was carried out using PBMCs. Receptor source: a woman aged 40 to 49 in good health and CMV-seronegative.

This clone was recorded only once. This sequence joins TRBV14 and TRBJ2-5; 9 nucleotides line up with TRBD1. CDR1 SGHDN and CDR2 FVKESK come from the germline V gene. After removal of 3 bases from V and 5 bases from J, the junction contained 10 bases not matched to a gene. The CDR3 covers 16 residues. CDR3 bases: TGTGCCAGCAGCCAGGCCGGGACAGGGCTGAAGGAGACCCAGTACTTC. It encodes CASSQAGTGLKETQYF.

The rearrangement links TRBV9 to TRBJ1-2; the D gene is possibly TRBD1 (6 bases). Germline-derived CDR1 and CDR2 are SGDLS and YYNGEE. This CDR3 comprises 13 residues. The germline V and J ends were trimmed by 5 bases and 4 bases, with 12 bases remaining between them. The DNA of the CDR3 is TGTGCCAGCAGGTATGGGGGCGGCTATGGCTACACCTTC. It translates to CASRYGGGYGYTF.

The rearrangement uses TRBV2 and TRBJ2-3; D may be TRBD2 (5 bases). This CDR3 region has 15 residues. CDR1 is SNHLY and CDR2 is FYNNEI in the germline V gene. Trimming removed 1 base from V and 2 bases from J, with 10 bases in between. CDR3 coding DNA: TGTGCCAGCAGTGAAGGAGGGCGACTCACAGATACGCAGTATTTT. It codes for CASSEGGRLTDTQYF.

V is TRBV14 and J is TRBJ2-1, with 10 bases identical to TRBD2. CDR3 length equals 18 residues. Germline V CDR1 and CDR2: SGHDN, FVKESK. The J segment lost 2 bases and the V segment lost 0 bases, leaving 7 bases of the junction unmatched. Written as DNA, the CDR3 is TGTGCCAGCAGCCAAGAAGGGGTCCTAGCGGGGGCCTACAATGAGCAGTTCTTC. This translates into CASSQEGVLAGAYNEQFF.

The rearrangement joins TRBV30 to TRBJ2-7, with TRBD2 as a possible D gene (5 bases). This CDR3 has 12 residues. The germline V and J ends were trimmed by 4 bases and 9 bases, with 16 bases remaining between them. CDR1 is GTSNPN, CDR2 SVGIG, per germline (reference sequence). CDR3 amino acids: CAWKTTSYVQYF. Written as DNA, the CDR3 is TGTGCCTGGAAAACAACTAGTTATGTGCAGTACTTC.

This clone was seen once. J is TRBJ2-2 and V is TRBV19; weak D call: TRBD1 (7 bases). Germline V gene lookup returns CDR1 LNHDA and CDR2 SQIVND (reference sequence). CDR3 length: 15 amino acids. V was trimmed by 6 bases and J by 0 bases, leaving 11 bases between them. CDR3 sequence reads: CASSRGAPNTGELFF. The CDR3 region has the DNA TGTGCCAGTAGCAGGGGGGCCCCGAACACCGGGGAGCTGTTTTTT. The full variable domain, completed using reference TRBV19 and TRBJ2-2, is DGGITQSPKYLFRKEGQNVTLSCEQNLNHDAMYWYRQDPGQGLRLIYYSQIVNDFQKGDIAEGYSVSREKKESFPLTVTSAQKNPTAFYLCASSRGAPNTGELFFGEGSRLTVL.

The rearrangement uses TRBV4-3 and TRBJ2-5; TRBD1 matches 9 bases. The J call may be mistaken, given a closer DNA end match to TRBJ2-7. The CDR3 has 14 residues. Germline V gene data show CDR1 as LGHNA and CDR2 as YSLEER. The CDR3 bases are TGCGCCAGCAGCCCAGGGACAGGGACCTACGAGCAGTACTTC. Protein: CASSPGTGTYEQYF.

This sequence joins TRBV19 and TRBJ1-1; D is possibly TRBD1 (6 bases). The V gene's germline CDR1 is LNHDA and CDR2 SQIVND (reference sequence). The CDR3 spans 14 residues. V lost 5 bases and J 7 bases, leaving 17 bases between the germline ends. In nucleotides, the CDR3 is TGTGCCAGTAGTTCATCCGGGACAAGATATGAAGCTTTCTTT. Translation: CASSSSGTRYEAFF.

The chain joins TRBV28 to TRBJ1-2; 8 positions agree with TRBD1. CDR1 MDHEN and CDR2 SYDVKM come from the germline V gene. This CDR3 has 15 residues. With 6 bases clipped from V and 3 bases from J, the junction kept 9 bases outside the gene matches. CDR3 DNA: TGTGCCAGCAGCTTACCGGACAGGGCGGACTATGGCTACACCTTC. This gives the protein CASSLPDRADYGYTF.

The chain carries TRBV5-1 and TRBJ1-4; 7 nucleotides agree with TRBD1. The CDR3 sequence is 15 residues long. Per germline, CDR1 SGHRS and CDR2 YFSETQ. V shed 0 bases and J 7 bases; nucleotides not matched to a gene: 6. The CDR3 reads CASSLGQGGGEKLFF. The CDR3 bases are TGCGCCAGCAGCTTGGGACAGGGCGGCGGTGAAAAACTGTTTTTT.

CDR3 coding DNA: TGTGCCAGCAGCTTCAGGGCCGAAGCTTTCTTT. This encodes CASSFRAEAFF. The chain joins TRBV11-2 to TRBJ1-1, with D maybe TRBD1 (5 bases). Trimming took 3 bases from V and 8 from J, leaving 7 bases between them. The CDR3 totals 11 residues. Looked up from germline, CDR1 is SGHAT and CDR2 is FQNNGV.

The V call is TRBV5-1, the J call TRBJ1-6, with D possibly matching TRBD1 (5 bases). The V gene's germline CDR1 is SGHRS and CDR2 YFSETQ. Trimming left V 0 bases short and J 6 bases short, with 10 bases between. The CDR3 covers 15 residues. Here the CDR3 reads CASSLVDTINSPLHF. For the CDR3, the DNA is TGCGCCAGCAGCTTGGTGGACACCATTAATTCACCCCTCCACTTT. The whole variable domain, filled in from reference TRBV5-1 and TRBJ1-6, reads KAGVTQTPRYLIKTRGQQVTLSCSPISGHRSVSWYQQTPGQGLQFLFEYFSETQRNKGNFPGRFSGRQFSNSRSEMNVSTLELGDSALYLCASSLVDTINSPLHFGNGTRLTVT.

This sequence joins TRBV18 and TRBJ1-1; TRBD1 might be the D (5 bases). Germline values: CDR1 KGHSH, CDR2 LQKENI. The CDR3 sequence is 14 residues long. V shed 3 bases and J shed 1 base, with 9 bases lying between them. CDR3 loop: CASSPNQGNTEAFF. Here the CDR3 DNA reads TGTGCCAGCTCACCGAATCAGGGGAACACTGAAGCTTTCTTT. Filled out from reference TRBV18 and TRBJ1-1, the complete variable domain reads NAGVMQNPRHLVRRRGQEARLRCSPMKGHSHVYWYRQLPEEGLKFMVYLQKENIIDESGMPKERFSAEFPKEGPSILRIQQVVRGDSAAYFCASSPNQGNTEAFFGQGTRLTVV.

This chain joins TRBV5-1 and TRBJ2-5; 8 bases agree with TRBD2. This CDR3 is 16 amino acids long. The germline V gene has CDR1 SGHRS and CDR2 YFSETQ. V shed 0 bases, J shed 5 bases, and the junction held 9 bases outside the gene matches. Here the CDR3 DNA reads TGCGCCAGCAGCTTGGGGCGGGGGGCAACGGGGGAGACCCAGTACTTC. Translated, it gives CASSLGRGATGETQYF.

The V and J genes are TRBV2 and TRBJ2-5; D possibly corresponds to TRBD2 (7 bases). CDR3 length: 15 amino acids. Germline V lookup: CDR1 SNHLY, CDR2 FYNNEI. Trimming pared 8 bases from V and 5 bases from J, leaving 21 bases between. The CDR3 reads CASRGAYLARETQYF. The CDR3 bases are TGTGCCAGCCGGGGGGCCTACCTAGCGCGGGAGACCCAGTACTTC. The full variable domain, completed using reference TRBV2 and TRBJ2-5, is EPEVTQTPSHQVTQMGQEVILRCVPISNHLYFYWYRQILGQKVEFLVSFYNNEISEKSEIFDDQFSVERPDGSNFTLKIRSTKLEDSAMYFCASRGAYLARETQYFGPGTRLLVL.

The CDR3 loop reads CASSFRSFYGYTF. Written as DNA, the CDR3 is TGTGCCAGCAGCTTCCGGTCTTTCTATGGCTACACCTTC. This chain uses TRBV28 with TRBJ1-2; D is unclear. Germline V gives CDR1 MDHEN, CDR2 SYDVKM. The CDR3 extends over 13 amino acids. Trimming took 6 bases from V and 4 from J, leaving 12 bases between them.

V and J are TRBV9 and TRBJ1-1; TRBD1 is a possible D gene (5 bases). The CDR3 is 15 amino acids. CDR1 is SGDLS, CDR2 YYNGEE, per germline. The V end was cut by 3 bases, the J end by 1 base, with 13 bases between. The CDR3 nucleotides read TGTGCCAGCAGCGCCCTATCTAGGGGGAACACTGAAGCTTTCTTT. It specifies CASSALSRGNTEAFF.

The chain recombines TRBV5-1 with TRBJ1-2, with TRBD1 matching 9 bases. The CDR3 contains 14 residues. Germline V gives CDR1 SGHRS, CDR2 YFSETQ. V lost 0 bases and J lost 3; bases outside the gene matches: 0. The CDR3 here is CASSLGTGDYGYTF. CDR3 DNA: TGCGCCAGCAGCTTGGGGACAGGGGACTATGGCTACACCTTC.

V is TRBV9 and J is TRBJ1-2; 7 bases match TRBD1. V lost 4 bases to trimming and J lost 7 bases; unmatched junction nucleotides: 10. Germline V gene lookup returns CDR1 SGDLS and CDR2 YYNGEE. The CDR3 is 14 residues long. CDR3 in DNA: TGTGCCAGCAGCCCCGGACAGGTCCACTTTGGCTACACCTTC. Amino acids: CASSPGQVHFGYTF.

This chain uses TRBV23-1 with TRBJ2-1; unclear D gene. TRBV23-1 is designated an ORF whose function remains uncertain. This CDR3 has 14 residues. V lost 1 base and J 0 bases, leaving 4 bases between the germline ends. The CDR3 DNA reads TGCGCCAGCAGTCAATGCAGCTCCTACAATGAGCAGTTCTTC. Translation: CASSQCSSYNEQFF.

The genes are TRBV4-3 and TRBJ2-4, with TRBD1 as a possible D gene (5 bases). The V end lost 1 base, the J end lost 1 base, and 5 bases lay between the germline ends. Germline loops: CDR1 LGHNA, CDR2 YSLEER. The CDR3 runs to 14 residues. The CDR3 DNA follows: TGCGCCAGCAGCCAAGGACAGGCCAAAAACATTCAGTACTTC. Translation gives CASSQGQAKNIQYF.